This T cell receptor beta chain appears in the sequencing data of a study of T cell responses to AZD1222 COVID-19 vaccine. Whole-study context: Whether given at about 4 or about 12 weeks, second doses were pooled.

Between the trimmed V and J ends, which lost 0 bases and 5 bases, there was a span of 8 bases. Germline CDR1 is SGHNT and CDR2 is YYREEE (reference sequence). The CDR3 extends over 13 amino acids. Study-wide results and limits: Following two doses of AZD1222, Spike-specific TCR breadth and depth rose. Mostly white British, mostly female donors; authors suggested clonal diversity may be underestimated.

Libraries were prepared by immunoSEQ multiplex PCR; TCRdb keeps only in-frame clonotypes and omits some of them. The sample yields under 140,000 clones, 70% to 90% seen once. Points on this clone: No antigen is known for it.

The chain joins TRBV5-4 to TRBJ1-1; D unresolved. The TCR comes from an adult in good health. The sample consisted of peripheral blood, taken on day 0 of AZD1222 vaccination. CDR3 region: CASSLDGETEAFF. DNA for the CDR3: TGTGCCAGCAGCTTGGACGGGGAGACTGAAGCTTTCTTT.